This is a list of T cell receptor beta chains from one sample in a study of stem cell transplantation in POMP-related autoinflammatory disease. Measured with immunoSEQ multiplex PCR; TCRdb has only the in-frame clones, and not every one. Of around 11,000 clones listed, around nine tenths were seen once; the top ten hold approximately 56%. The sample consisted of CD8+ T cells from PBMCs, taken before stem cell transplantation. These receptors were obtained from a human donor with POMP-related autoinflammation and immune dysregulation (PRAID). Each CDR3 is given with its conserved first and last residue. Each record gives: V gene, J gene, D gene, clone size, CDR3 protein, CDR3 DNA. A D gene is named only where the DNA matches it firmly. Clone size appears in some rows only: once, few, many, or a class for an expanded clone.

TRBV5-1,TRBJ2-3,TRBD1,.,CASSFGTGGTDTQYF,TGCGCCAGCAGCTTTGGGACAGGGGGAACAGATACGCAGTATTTT
TRBV19,TRBJ1-2,.,.,CASSLTPSGPNYGYTF,TGTGCCAGTAGTTTAACGCCCAGTGGACCTAACTATGGCTACACCTTC
TRBV2,TRBJ1-5,.,.,CASSGRGGPTSPQHF,TGTGCCAGCAGTGGAAGGGGCGGCCCCACATCGCCCCAGCATTTT
TRBV5-8,TRBJ2-7,.,.,CASSFQYF,TGTGCCAGCAGTTTCCAGTACTTC
TRBV30,TRBJ1-6,.,.,CAWSVGLGFGVSPLHF,TGTGCCTGGAGTGTTGGGTTGGGATTCGGGGTTTCACCCCTCCACTTT
TRBV7-2,TRBJ2-1,TRBD2,.,CASSTLALAEIYNEQFF,TGTGCCAGCAGCACGCTAGCACTAGCGGAAATCTACAATGAGCAGTTCTTC
TRBV14,TRBJ1-4,.,.,CASSLQGWDEKLFF,TGTGCCAGCAGCCTACAGGGATGGGATGAAAAACTGTTTTTT
TRBV6-5,TRBJ2-2,.,.,CASSYGDHRSTGELFF,TGTGCCAGCAGTTACGGGGACCACCGGTCCACCGGGGAGCTGTTTTTT
TRBV29-1,TRBJ2-2,.,.,CSGRGGNTGELFF,TGCAGCGGAAGGGGCGGGAACACCGGGGAGCTGTTTTTT
TRBV6-5,TRBJ1-5,.,.,CASSWTGNQPQHF,TGTGCCAGCAGTTGGACAGGCAATCAGCCCCAGCATTTT
TRBV30,TRBJ2-3,.,.,CASRGITDTQYF,TGTGCCTCTAGGGGGATAACAGATACGCAGTATTTT
TRBV7-9,TRBJ1-2,TRBD1,.,CASSLSRDRNYGYTF,TGTGCCAGCAGCTTATCCCGGGACAGGAACTATGGCTACACCTTC
TRBV5-1,TRBJ2-1,.,once,CASRGRGSGEQFF,TGCGCCAGCAGAGGAAGGGGGAGCGGTGAGCAGTTCTTC
TRBV6-5,TRBJ2-1,.,.,CASSRGLHYNEQFF,TGTGCCAGCAGCCGGGGACTTCACTACAATGAGCAGTTCTTC
TRBV28,TRBJ2-5,TRBD2,.,CASVRLAGEGTQYF,TGTGCCAGCGTGAGACTAGCGGGAGAGGGGACCCAGTACTTC
TRBV7-3,TRBJ1-2,TRBD1,once,CASTYAGGEDYGYTF,TGTGCCAGCACCTACGCAGGGGGGGAGGACTATGGCTACACCTTC
TRBV19,TRBJ2-7,.,.,CASREAGSRGKTSYEQYF,TGTGCCAGCCGGGAAGCAGGCTCCAGGGGCAAAACCTCCTACGAGCAGTACTTC
TRBV5-8,TRBJ1-1,.,.,CASSLVRNTEAFF,TGTGCCAGCAGCTTGGTGCGGAACACTGAAGCTTTCTTT
TRBV5-8,TRBJ1-5,TRBD1,.,CASSMPPTGGNQPQHF,TGTGCCAGCAGCATGCCGCCAACAGGGGGCAATCAGCCCCAGCATTTT
TRBV23-1,TRBJ2-5,TRBD1,.,CASSQSGTPGGWRETQYF,TGCGCCAGCAGTCAATCGGGGACCCCAGGGGGCTGGCGAGAGACCCAGTACTTC
TRBV7-9,TRBJ2-7,TRBD2,.,CASSPLAGDSYEQYF,TGTGCCAGCAGCCCTCTAGCGGGAGACTCCTACGAGCAGTACTTC
TRBV6-6,TRBJ2-3,.,once,CASRKQGLKTDTQYF,TGTGCCAGCAGAAAACAGGGTCTAAAGACAGATACGCAGTATTTT
TRBV9,TRBJ2-3,TRBD2,.,CASSQGTSGRFADTQYF,TGTGCCAGCAGCCAAGGGACTAGCGGGAGATTCGCAGATACGCAGTATTTT
TRBV7-6,TRBJ2-7,.,.,CASSLIGLEQYF,TGTGCCAGCAGCTTAATAGGGCTCGAACAGTACTTC
TRBV30,TRBJ1-1,TRBD1,.,CAFRQGANTEAFF,TGTGCCTTCCGACAGGGGGCGAACACTGAAGCTTTCTTT
TRBV9,TRBJ2-3,.,.,CASSVWGDGTDTQYF,TGTGCCAGCAGCGTATGGGGTGATGGCACAGATACGCAGTATTTT
TRBV10-3,TRBJ2-3,.,.,CAISESSAGLTTDTQYF,TGTGCCATCAGTGAGTCCTCGGCAGGGCTGACCACAGATACGCAGTATTTT
TRBV10-3,TRBJ2-1,.,.,CAISVFLANEQFF,TGTGCCATCAGTGTTTTTCTAGCCAATGAGCAGTTCTTC
TRBV2,TRBJ1-2,.,.,CASRTGYGYTF,TGTGCCAGCAGAACAGGGTATGGCTACACCTTC
TRBV6-1,TRBJ1-4,.,.,CASSERGAREDEKLFF,TGTGCCAGCAGTGAACGGGGGGCGAGAGAGGATGAAAAACTGTTTTTT
TRBV7-9,TRBJ2-3,.,.,CASSFPPGSSTDTQYF,TGTGCCAGCAGCTTCCCCCCAGGGAGTAGCACAGATACGCAGTATTTT
TRBV7-6,TRBJ2-7,.,.,CASSLGGDPSYEQYF,TGTGCCAGCAGCTTAGGTGGGGACCCATCCTACGAGCAGTACTTC
TRBV2,TRBJ1-5,.,few,CASSPGRGGQPQHF,TGTGCCAGCAGCCCTGGCAGGGGTGGTCAGCCCCAGCATTTT
TRBV27,TRBJ1-3,.,few,CASRARDGGNTIYF,TGTGCCAGCAGGGCCCGGGACGGTGGAAACACCATATATTTT
TRBV7-9,TRBJ2-7,TRBD2,.,CASSLPSGTYEQYF,TGTGCCAGCAGCTTGCCCAGCGGGACTTACGAGCAGTACTTC
TRBV2,TRBJ1-5,.,few,CASKVEGDQPQHF,TGTGCCAGCAAGGTTGAGGGTGATCAGCCCCAGCATTTT
TRBV5-8,TRBJ1-4,TRBD1,.,CASSPVPGQATNEKLFF,TGCGCCAGCAGCCCTGTCCCGGGACAGGCAACTAATGAAAAACTGTTTTTT
TRBV19,TRBJ1-3,.,.,CASRSRGGTGNTIYF,TGTGCCAGTAGGAGTAGGGGCGGAACTGGAAACACCATATATTTT
TRBV9,TRBJ2-3,.,.,CASSVARGGRTDTQYF,TGTGCCAGCAGCGTAGCTAGAGGGGGGCGCACAGATACGCAGTATTTT
TRBV11-2,TRBJ2-7,TRBD1,.,CASSWTGYYEQYF,TGTGCCAGCAGCTGGACAGGGTACTACGAGCAGTACTTC
TRBV6-5,TRBJ2-1,.,.,CASSYARSLVNEQFF,TGTGCCAGCAGTTACGCCCGAAGTCTAGTAAATGAGCAGTTCTTC
TRBV6-5,TRBJ2-5,.,.,CARAFRGLEQETQYF,TGTGCCAGGGCTTTTAGAGGGCTTGAGCAAGAGACCCAGTACTTC
TRBV9,TRBJ2-1,TRBD1,once,CASSPIDRGDEQFF,TGTGCCAGCAGCCCTATCGACAGGGGCGATGAGCAGTTCTTC
TRBV6-5,TRBJ1-2,TRBD1,.,CASSYRGLPQGYTF,TGTGCCAGCAGTTACAGGGGGCTCCCCCAGGGCTACACCTTC
TRBV13,TRBJ2-4,.,.,CASSSQEGGWQGRRNIQYF,TGTGCCAGCAGCTCCCAGGAGGGGGGCTGGCAGGGGAGGAGAAACATTCAGTACTTC
TRBV19,TRBJ2-5,.,.,CASSIVGGGQETQYF,TGTGCCAGTAGTATAGTCGGAGGGGGCCAGGAGACCCAGTACTTC
TRBV7-3,TRBJ2-7,.,.,CASSLSSSRGRPEPKSYEQYF,TGTGCCAGCAGCTTAAGTAGCTCTCGGGGGCGTCCTGAACCCAAATCCTACGAGCAGTACTTC
TRBV29-1,TRBJ1-5,TRBD1,.,CSVDQGDGQPQHF,TGCAGCGTTGACCAGGGGGATGGTCAGCCCCAGCATTTT
TRBV7-9,TRBJ2-5,TRBD2,.,CASSLSELAEETQYF,TGTGCCAGCAGCTTATCTGAACTAGCGGAAGAGACCCAGTACTTC
TRBV28,TRBJ2-6,TRBD2,.,CASSTHLIRGGSSGANVLTF,TGTGCCAGCAGTACCCACTTAATTCGGGGGGGTAGCTCTGGGGCCAACGTCCTGACTTTC
TRBV27,TRBJ2-1,.,.,CASSLGPVNEQFF,TGTGCCAGCAGCCTGGGGCCTGTCAATGAGCAGTTCTTC
TRBV30,TRBJ2-3,.,once,CAWNKGGFGGPDTQYF,TGTGCCTGGAATAAAGGAGGATTTGGGGGCCCAGATACGCAGTATTTT
TRBV18,TRBJ2-1,.,.,CASSPVAPSSYNEQFF,TGTGCCAGCTCACCAGTAGCACCGAGCTCCTACAATGAGCAGTTCTTC
TRBV11-2,TRBJ2-3,TRBD2,.,CASSLTGLAGRSTDTQYF,TGTGCCAGCAGCTTAACGGGACTAGCGGGAAGATCCACAGATACGCAGTATTTT
TRBV15,TRBJ1-5,.,.,CATSRVLGNQPQHF,TGTGCCACCAGCAGAGTACTTGGCAATCAGCCCCAGCATTTT
TRBV5-6,TRBJ2-1,.,.,CASSLAYRANEQFF,TGTGCCAGCAGCTTGGCGTACAGGGCCAATGAGCAGTTCTTC
TRBV27,TRBJ2-7,TRBD1,.,CASSSPQTGGNYEQYF,TGTGCCAGCAGTTCCCCTCAGACAGGGGGGAACTACGAGCAGTACTTC
TRBV11-3,TRBJ1-1,TRBD1,.,CASSFYGTGSFFEAFF,TGTGCCAGCAGCTTTTACGGGACAGGCTCGTTTTTCGAAGCTTTCTTT
TRBV7-6,TRBJ1-1,.,.,CASSSMQGLNTEAFF,TGTGCCAGCAGTTCGATGCAGGGTCTGAACACTGAAGCTTTCTTT